This T cell receptor beta chain was sequenced for a study of cytomegalovirus exposure and HLA in healthy donors. V dropped 0 bases and J dropped 2; count of bases not matched to a gene: 0. Germline values: CDR1 LNHDA, CDR2 SQIVND (reference sequence). CDR3 length: 14 amino acids. Study-wide findings and caveats: An analysis that was carried out later associated 16,951 TCR beta sequences with HLA alleles at 0.05 false discovery rate.

Researchers ran the PCR with 60 Vbeta and 13 Jbeta primers. Data came from immunoSEQ multiplex PCR; TCRdb stores just in-frame clones and leaves some out. The sample has more than 85,000 clones, around 80% seen once; the top ten hold roughly 8%. A remark on this clone: The antigen is not known.

The sample comprised PBMCs. V usage is TRBV19 and J usage is TRBJ2-7, with 8 bases fitting TRBD1. This receptor was identified in a man in his forties or fifties in good health and CMV-seropositive. CDR3 loop: CASSIDRGPYEQYF. The CDR3, as DNA: TGTGCCAGTAGTATAGACAGGGGGCCCTACGAGCAGTACTTC.